These T cell receptor beta chains were read from a single sample in a study of CD8+CD57+ T cells in acquired aplastic anemia. TCRdb ran MiXCR on the reads and lists one entry per CDR3 protein. The sample lists 180,000 or so distinct CDR3 sequences, roughly 63% occurring once. The material sequenced was sorted CD4+, CD8+, or CD8+CD57+ T cells (not recorded which) from PBMCs. These TCRs come from a human donor with aplastic anemia. Each CDR3 is given with its conserved first and last residue. Each record gives: J gene, CDR3 length, D gene, V gene, clone size, CDR3 DNA, CDR3 protein. D genes are given only for firm matches. Clone size is shown for a subset of rows, as once, few, many or a class of expanded clone.

J: TRBJ2-2; length: 14; D: NA; V: TRBV19; size: NA; DNA: TGTGCCAGTAGTCCCCAACATGACACCGGGGAGCTGTTTTTT; CDR3: CASSPQHDTGELFF
J: TRBJ2-7; length: 12; D: TRBD1; V: TRBV20-1; size: NA; DNA: TGCAGTGCTAGACGGGACAGCCACGAGCAGTACTTC; CDR3: CSARRDSHEQYF
J: TRBJ2-5; length: 16; D: NA; V: TRBV12-3/TRBV12-4; size: NA; DNA: TGTGCCAGCAGGCAATCGATACGCAGGGATGGGGAGACCCAGTACTTC; CDR3: CASRQSIRRDGETQYF
J: TRBJ1-2; length: 16; D: NA; V: TRBV4-1; size: many; DNA: TGCGCCAGCAGCCTCCAGGGGCCGGGGGGGGACTATGGCTACACCTTC; CDR3: CASSLQGPGGDYGYTF
J: TRBJ1-2; length: 14; D: TRBD1; V: TRBV7-9; size: NA; DNA: TGTGCCAGCAGCGCACAGGGGGTGTCCTATGGCTACACCTTC; CDR3: CASSAQGVSYGYTF
J: TRBJ1-2; length: 13; D: NA; V: TRBV2; size: once; DNA: TGTGCCAGCAGTATCGGGCCGCAGCGGGGCTACACCTTC; CDR3: CASSIGPQRGYTF
J: TRBJ1-1; length: 14; D: TRBD1; V: TRBV7-9; size: many; DNA: TGTGCCAGCAGCTCCCGGGACAGGAACACTGAAGCTTTCTTT; CDR3: CASSSRDRNTEAFF
J: TRBJ2-7; length: 14; D: NA; V: TRBV7-2; size: NA; DNA: TGTGCCAGCACCCAAAGGTCGGACAGCTACGAGCAGTACTTC; CDR3: CASTQRSDSYEQYF
J: TRBJ2-2; length: 15; D: TRBD1; V: TRBV5-8; size: many; DNA: TGTGCCAGCAGACCGACAGGGGAAATCACCGGGGAGCTGTTTTTT; CDR3: CASRPTGEITGELFF
J: TRBJ1-4; length: 17; D: TRBD1; V: TRBV15; size: once; DNA: TGTGCCACCAGCAGAGGAACAGGGGTTAGAACTAATGAAAAACTGTTTTTT; CDR3: CATSRGTGVRTNEKLFF
J: TRBJ2-3; length: 13; D: NA; V: TRBV5-8; size: NA; DNA: TGTGCCAGCAATTCAGTCACCACAGATACGCAGTATTTT; CDR3: CASNSVTTDTQYF
J: TRBJ2-4; length: 11; D: NA; V: TRBV12-3/TRBV12-4; size: NA; DNA: TGTGCCAGCACCTTTGGGGACATTCAGTACTTC; CDR3: CASTFGDIQYF
J: TRBJ2-1; length: 17; D: TRBD2; V: TRBV7-8; size: NA; DNA: TGTGCCAACAGCTTAGGTAGCGGGAGTTTGATCTACAATGAGCAGTTCTTC; CDR3: CANSLGSGSLIYNEQFF
J: TRBJ1-5; length: 17; D: TRBD1; V: TRBV15; size: NA; DNA: TGTGCCACCAGCAGAGAATCTGGGACAGGGGTGCGCCAGCCCCAGCATTTT; CDR3: CATSRESGTGVRQPQHF
J: TRBJ2-7; length: 14; D: TRBD1; V: TRBV5-5; size: many; DNA: TGTGCCAGCAGCCCTTGGACAGGGGGCTACGAGCAGTACTTC; CDR3: CASSPWTGGYEQYF
J: TRBJ1-1; length: 13; D: NA; V: TRBV10-1; size: few; DNA: TGCGCCAGCAAGTTTAAAAGGGACACTGAAGCTTTCTTT; CDR3: CASKFKRDTEAFF
J: TRBJ2-7; length: 13; D: TRBD1; V: TRBV6-6; size: NA; DNA: TGTGCCAGCGTTCGACAGGGGTTATACGAGCAGTACTTC; CDR3: CASVRQGLYEQYF
J: TRBJ1-2; length: 11; D: NA; V: TRBV29-1; size: NA; DNA: TGCAGCGTTGCGGGGGGAAATGGCTACACCTTC; CDR3: CSVAGGNGYTF
J: TRBJ1-6; length: 15; D: NA; V: TRBV25-1; size: NA; DNA: TGTGCCAGCAACGGGTTGTCGTCCTATAATCCACCCCTCTACTTT; CDR3: CASNGLSSYNPPLYF
J: TRBJ1-2; length: 14; D: TRBD1; V: TRBV9; size: NA; DNA: TGTGCCAGCAGCGTGGGGACAGGGGAGTATGGCTACACCTTC; CDR3: CASSVGTGEYGYTF
J: TRBJ2-6; length: 17; D: TRBD1; V: TRBV7-2; size: few; DNA: TGTGCCAGCACCCGGACAGGCGATAGCTCTGGGGCCAACGTCCTGACTTTC; CDR3: CASTRTGDSSGANVLTF
J: TRBJ2-5; length: 13; D: NA; V: TRBV2; size: many; DNA: TGTGCCAGCAGGTCCACAGGTCAAGAGACCCAGTACTTC; CDR3: CASRSTGQETQYF
J: TRBJ1-1; length: 13; D: NA; V: TRBV12-3/TRBV12-4; size: many; DNA: TGTGCCAGCAGTCAAACGAACCCCGCTGAAGCTTTCTTT; CDR3: CASSQTNPAEAFF
J: TRBJ2-7; length: 15; D: NA; V: TRBV15; size: NA; DNA: TGTGCCACCAGCAACCACAGGGTCAACTACTACGAGCAGTACTTC; CDR3: CATSNHRVNYYEQYF
J: TRBJ1-5; length: 17; D: NA; V: TRBV15; size: NA; DNA: TGTGCCACCAGCAAGCTACCCGAGGGGTACAGCAATCAGCCCCAGCATTTT; CDR3: CATSKLPEGYSNQPQHF
J: TRBJ1-1; length: 14; D: NA; V: TRBV9; size: NA; DNA: TGTGCCAGCAGCGTAGACGGCGTAGGTACTGAAGCTTTCTTT; CDR3: CASSVDGVGTEAFF
J: TRBJ2-7; length: 14; D: NA; V: TRBV9; size: many; DNA: TGTGCCAGCAGCGTAGCGGACAGCTCCTACGAGCAGTACTTC; CDR3: CASSVADSSYEQYF
J: TRBJ2-1; length: 17; D: TRBD2; V: TRBV3-1; size: NA; DNA: TGTGCCAGCAGCCAATTGACTAGCGGGGCCGGTGAGAATGAGCAGTTCTTC; CDR3: CASSQLTSGAGENEQFF
J: TRBJ1-2; length: 12; D: NA; V: TRBV24-1; size: few; DNA: TGTGCCACCAGTGATCTACAGGCGGGCTACACCTTC; CDR3: CATSDLQAGYTF
J: TRBJ2-2; length: 14; D: TRBD1; V: TRBV10-1; size: many; DNA: TGCGCCAGTACCGGGACAGATCCCTCCGGGGAGCTGTTTTTT; CDR3: CASTGTDPSGELFF
J: TRBJ2-5; length: 15; D: TRBD2; V: TRBV2; size: many; DNA: TGTGCCAGCAGATCGACTAGCGGGGGGGAAGAGACCCAGTACTTC; CDR3: CASRSTSGGEETQYF
J: TRBJ2-3; length: 11; D: TRBD2; V: TRBV20-1; size: NA; DNA: TGCAGTGCCGCGACTAGCGGGAGGAGGTATTTT; CDR3: CSAATSGRRYF
J: TRBJ2-1; length: 16; D: TRBD2; V: TRBV25-1; size: NA; DNA: TGTGCCAGCAGTGAAAAGACTAGCGGGAGTGGGAATGATCAGTTCTTC; CDR3: CASSEKTSGSGNDQFF
J: TRBJ2-1; length: 15; D: TRBD2; V: TRBV7-7; size: NA; DNA: TGTGCTAGCAGCTTGGGACTAGCGGGGCACAATGAGCAGTTCTTC; CDR3: CASSLGLAGHNEQFF
J: TRBJ2-3; length: 16; D: TRBD2; V: TRBV7-3; size: NA; DNA: TGTGCCAGCAGCGCCCAAGTAGCGGGGCATACAGATACGCAGTATTTT; CDR3: CASSAQVAGHTDTQYF
J: TRBJ2-2; length: 15; D: TRBD1; V: TRBV10-3; size: NA; DNA: TGTGCCATCACTCCGGGACAGGGGGGATACGGGGAGCTGTTTTTT; CDR3: CAITPGQGGYGELFF
J: TRBJ1-3; length: 13; D: TRBD1; V: TRBV27; size: few; DNA: TGTGCCAGCAGTTTTGACAGGGGGAACACCATATATTTT; CDR3: CASSFDRGNTIYF
J: TRBJ2-2; length: 18; D: TRBD2; V: TRBV7-3; size: NA; DNA: TGTGCCAGCAGCTTAAGCGGGAGGGCCGCAGGTTACACCGGGGAGCTGTTTTTT; CDR3: CASSLSGRAAGYTGELFF
J: TRBJ2-7; length: 17; D: TRBD2; V: TRBV20-1; size: NA; DNA: TGCAGTGCTAGAGATAAGGGGTCGGCGGGAGGGCCGAGCGAGCAGTACTTC; CDR3: CSARDKGSAGGPSEQYF
J: TRBJ2-7; length: 15; D: NA; V: TRBV12-3/TRBV12-4; size: once; DNA: TGTGCCAGCAGTTTAGCATCGGCTCCCGCCTACGAGCAGTACTTC; CDR3: CASSLASAPAYEQYF
J: TRBJ1-5; length: 13; D: NA; V: TRBV19; size: NA; DNA: TGTGCCAGTAGTATCTGGGGAGATCAGCCCCAGCATTTT; CDR3: CASSIWGDQPQHF
J: TRBJ2-5; length: 14; D: TRBD1; V: TRBV2; size: NA; DNA: TGTGCCAGCAGTGGGGGACAGCCACAAGAGACCCAGTACTTC; CDR3: CASSGGQPQETQYF
J: TRBJ2-7; length: 15; D: TRBD1; V: TRBV10-3; size: NA; DNA: TGTGCCATCAGTGCGCCCCGGGACAGGGTCAGCGAGCAGTACTTC; CDR3: CAISAPRDRVSEQYF
J: TRBJ2-7; length: 15; D: NA; V: TRBV2; size: NA; DNA: TGTGCCAGCAGTGAAGCATTGCCAACCTCCTACGAGCAGTACTTC; CDR3: CASSEALPTSYEQYF
J: TRBJ2-1; length: 15; D: NA; V: TRBV24-1; size: NA; DNA: TGTGCCACCAGTGATTTGCTGGGGGATTCGAATGAGCAGTTCTTC; CDR3: CATSDLLGDSNEQFF
J: TRBJ2-5; length: 16; D: NA; V: TRBV5-6; size: many; DNA: TGTGCCAGCAGCGCCCTGCAGGCGGCAGCCGGAGAGACCCAGTACTTC; CDR3: CASSALQAAAGETQYF
J: TRBJ1-1; length: 10; D: NA; V: TRBV7-9; size: NA; DNA: TGTGCCAGCAGCGCAGATGAAGCTTTCTTT; CDR3: CASSADEAFF
J: TRBJ2-5; length: 14; D: NA; V: TRBV5-1; size: NA; DNA: TGCGCCAGCAGCTCTGGACAGTCCCAAGAGGCCCAGTACTTC; CDR3: CASSSGQSQEAQYF
J: TRBJ2-3; length: 17; D: NA; V: TRBV7-7; size: few; DNA: TGTGCTAGCAGCTTAGCGGATGTCGACAGGGTAACAGATACGCAGTATTTT; CDR3: CASSLADVDRVTDTQYF
J: TRBJ1-6; length: 16; D: TRBD1; V: TRBV10-2; size: NA; DNA: TGCGCCAGCAGTGGGGGGGGAACAGGGGGAACTTCACCCCTCCACTTT; CDR3: CASSGGGTGGTSPLHF
J: TRBJ2-3; length: 17; D: TRBD2; V: TRBV6-1; size: many; DNA: TGTGCCAGCAGCGATATCAGCGGGGGGCATGGGACAGATACGCAGTATTTT; CDR3: CASSDISGGHGTDTQYF
J: TRBJ2-7; length: 13; D: TRBD2; V: TRBV7-2; size: NA; DNA: TGTGCCAGCAGCATTAGCGGGAGGATTGAGCAGTACTTC; CDR3: CASSISGRIEQYF
J: TRBJ2-7; length: 16; D: TRBD1; V: TRBV15; size: NA; DNA: TGTGCCACCAGCAGTAGTGTGGGGGACAGCTCCTACGAGCAGTACTTC; CDR3: CATSSSVGDSSYEQYF